Below, 3 T cell receptor beta chains from the same sample are listed, as sequenced in a study of T cell responses to AZD1222 COVID-19 vaccine. TCRdb's copy holds only in-frame clones and misses some; the assay was immunoSEQ multiplex PCR. The sample records over 150,000 clones, around 94% being singletons. The material was peripheral blood, obtained 28 days after the second AZD1222 dose. The receptors derive from an adult who received the AZD1222 COVID-19 vaccine.

CDR3 in amino acids: CASRRIPPRAQETQYF. Written as DNA, the CDR3 is TGTGCCAGCAGACGGATCCCCCCCCGAGCCCAAGAGACCCAGTACTTC. This chain links TRBV27 with TRBJ2-5; no clear D. The V end was cut by 6 bases, the J end by 1 base, with 18 bases between. The CDR3 loop spans 16 amino acids. Germline V lookup: CDR1 MNHEY, CDR2 SMNVEV (reference sequence).

This clone was seen once. This chain connects TRBV6-5 to TRBJ2-7; D unresolved. V was pared by 3 bases and J by 1 base, with 13 bases between. Germline loops: CDR1 MNHEY, CDR2 SVGAGI. This CDR3 region has 15 residues. The CDR3 reads CASSYSGLGSYEQYF. The CDR3 DNA follows: TGTGCCAGCAGTTATTCCGGGTTGGGTTCCTACGAGCAGTACTTC.

This chain joins TRBV2 and TRBJ2-7; D gene uncertain. CDR3 length: 12 amino acids. In germline, CDR1 is SNHLY, CDR2 FYNNEI. The germline V and J ends were trimmed by 4 bases and 4 bases, with 8 bases remaining between them. The DNA for the CDR3 is TGTGCCAGCAGTGCCCAGCCTTACGAGCAGTACTTC. Protein sequence: CASSAQPYEQYF.